The present T cell receptor beta chain was sequenced within a study of T cell responses to AZD1222 COVID-19 vaccine. CDR3 length: 15 residues. Deletions cut 0 bases from V and 2 bases from J, with 10 bases between. CDR1 and CDR2 from the germline V gene are SGHNT and YENEEA. Turning to this clone: Its antigen remains unknown.

Broader study findings: Increases in Spike-specific TCR breadth and depth were seen after two AZD1222 doses. The donor cohort was predominantly white British with a female majority, and clonal diversity may have been underestimated. Spike was spanned by vaccine-associated CD4 TCRs, which were dominant at 160-218 and 743-854. The number of AZD1222 recipients seropositive at baseline was only 6 or 7.

Using immunoSEQ multiplex PCR, the repertoire was profiled, and TCRdb retains in-frame clones only, with some absent. Of some 170,000 clones in the sample, roughly nine tenths are singletons; the top ten hold 1.5% to 2%. The sample consisted of peripheral blood, taken on day 0 of AZD1222 vaccination. This receptor was obtained from an adult in good health. This chain links TRBV11-3 with TRBJ1-2; no firm D call. CDR3 DNA: TGTGCCAGCAGCTTAGATACTGACTTCAACTATGGCTACACCTTC. Its translation is CASSLDTDFNYGYTF.